The rows below give T cell receptor beta chains drawn from one sample of a study of beta chain features in type 1 diabetes. The repertoire was sequenced with immunoSEQ multiplex PCR; TCRdb's copy has only in-frame clones and lacks some. The table shows more than 300,000 clones, with 9.3% occurring only once. Source material: central memory CD4+ T cells from blood. These receptors originate from a man under 40 with type 1 diabetes. Both conserved end residues are part of each CDR3. A D gene is named only where the DNA matches it firmly. Clone sizes are given selectively: once, few, many, or a class where the clone is expanded.

size	J	V	D	CDR3	DNA
-	TRBJ2-5	TRBV4-1	-	CASSQERTRQYF	TGCGCCAGCAGCCAAGAGAGAACGAGGCAGTACTTC
few	TRBJ1-5	TRBV4-2	-	CASSQEWGQPQHF	TGTGCCAGCAGCCAAGAATGGGGTCAGCCCCAGCATTTT
few	TRBJ2-7	TRBV10-3	TRBD1	CAIEGQGSEQYF	TGTGCCATCGAGGGACAGGGTTCCGAGCAGTACTTC
few	TRBJ1-2	TRBV20-1	-	CSASREGGYTF	TGCAGTGCTAGTAGGGAGGGTGGCTACACCTTC
-	TRBJ1-1	TRBV7-2	TRBD1	CASSSGQGEGTEAFF	TGTGCCAGCAGCTCCGGACAGGGAGAGGGCACTGAAGCTTTCTTT
once	TRBJ2-7	TRBV13	-	CASSPRGGEPHEQYF	TGTGCCAGCAGCCCCAGGGGAGGGGAGCCCCACGAGCAGTACTTC
-	TRBJ1-1	TRBV4-3	-	CASSQERDTEAFF	TGCGCCAGCAGCCAAGAAAGAGACACTGAAGCTTTCTTT
-	TRBJ2-3	TRBV7-2	-	CASSFPPSGGDTQYF	TGTGCCAGCAGCTTTCCCCCCTCGGGCGGAGATACGCAGTATTTT
-	TRBJ1-3	TRBV11-2	TRBD1	CASSFQGQGTGNTIYF	TGTGCCAGCAGCTTCCAGGGACAGGGCACTGGAAACACCATATATTTT
-	TRBJ2-5	TRBV7-9	TRBD1	CASGQGVRETQYF	TGTGCCAGCGGACAGGGGGTGCGAGAGACCCAGTACTTC
-	TRBJ2-1	TRBV5-1	-	CASSLAPGGNEQFF	TGCGCCAGCAGCTTGGCCCCTGGGGGGAATGAGCAGTTCTTC
few	TRBJ1-2	TRBV4-3	-	CASSRPGGEGYTF	TGCGCCAGCAGCCGCCCTGGGGGAGAGGGCTACACCTTC
-	TRBJ1-1	TRBV10-3	-	CAISESDKGQPRAFF	TGTGCCATCAGTGAGTCCGATAAAGGACAGCCTAGGGCTTTCTTT
few	TRBJ2-1	TRBV5-1	-	CASSLEGVQFF	TGCGCCAGCAGCTTGGAGGGGGTGCAGTTCTTC
few	TRBJ2-2	TRBV27	TRBD1	CASSLLGQGRTGELFF	TGTGCCAGCAGTCTTCTGGGACAGGGACGCACCGGGGAGCTGTTTTTT
-	TRBJ2-7	TRBV5-6	TRBD1	CASSAGTGGFVGYEQYF	TGTGCCAGCAGCGCGGGGACAGGGGGATTCGTCGGCTACGAGCAGTACTTC
-	TRBJ2-5	TRBV7-2	TRBD2	CASNSPAGGETQYF	TGTGCCAGCAACTCTCCAGCGGGGGGAGAGACCCAGTACTTC
-	TRBJ1-2	TRBV7-2	-	CASSSDPSYGYTF	TGTGCCAGCAGCTCCGACCCTTCCTATGGCTACACCTTC
-	TRBJ1-1	TRBV25-1	-	CASSRDTEAFF	TGTGCCAGCAGTCGAGACACTGAAGCTTTCTTT
-	TRBJ1-2	TRBV4-3	-	CASSQERAGVYGYTF	TGCGCCAGCAGCCAAGAACGCGCAGGCGTCTATGGCTACACCTTC
-	TRBJ2-3	TRBV18	-	CASSPGAPTDTQYF	TGTGCCAGCTCACCTGGTGCACCCACAGATACGCAGTATTTT
few	TRBJ1-1	TRBV29-1	TRBD1	CSVEDGTGYTEAFF	TGCAGCGTTGAAGATGGGACAGGGTACACTGAAGCTTTCTTT
-	TRBJ2-3	TRBV7-2	TRBD2	CASSSTSGPTDTQYF	TGTGCCAGCAGCTCCACTAGCGGCCCCACAGATACGCAGTATTTT
few	TRBJ2-7	TRBV19	TRBD1	CASSGQGGEQYF	TGTGCCAGTAGCGGACAGGGTGGCGAGCAGTACTTC
-	TRBJ2-1	TRBV5-6	-	CASSFGQYNEQFF	TGTGCCAGCAGCTTTGGACAGTACAATGAGCAGTTCTTC
few	TRBJ2-2	TRBV7-2	-	CASSSGFSPVGTGELFF	TGTGCCAGCAGCTCCGGCTTTAGCCCTGTAGGCACCGGGGAGCTGTTTTTT
-	TRBJ1-2	TRBV29-1	-	CSVDSLQGPYGYTF	TGCAGCGTTGATTCCCTACAGGGACCCTATGGCTACACCTTC
-	TRBJ2-5	TRBV2	TRBD1	CASSGDSKETQYF	TGTGCCAGCAGTGGGGACAGTAAAGAGACCCAGTACTTC
-	TRBJ2-4	TRBV6-6	-	CASRQGTAKNIQYF	TGTGCCAGCAGGCAGGGAACGGCCAAAAACATTCAGTACTTC
few	TRBJ1-6	TRBV6-5	-	CASSSLPRTPLHF	TGTGCCAGCAGTTCCCTCCCTCGAACACCCCTCCACTTT
many	TRBJ1-3	TRBV10-1	-	CASSEGAGVGNTIYF	TGCGCCAGCAGTGAGGGTGCGGGCGTTGGAAACACCATATATTTT
-	TRBJ2-7	TRBV5-6	-	CASSRVGDSATYEQYF	TGTGCCAGCAGCCGAGTTGGAGACAGTGCTACCTACGAGCAGTACTTC
few	TRBJ1-1	TRBV4-3	TRBD1	CASSQDPQGANTEAFF	TGCGCCAGCAGCCAAGATCCCCAGGGGGCGAACACTGAAGCTTTCTTT
few	TRBJ1-6	TRBV7-2	-	CASSLLRGYNSPLHF	TGTGCCAGCAGCTTATTAAGGGGATATAATTCACCCCTCCACTTT
-	TRBJ1-2	TRBV29-1	TRBD1	CSVGDRGLDNYGYTF	TGCAGCGTTGGGGACAGGGGGTTAGATAACTATGGCTACACCTTC
few	TRBJ2-7	TRBV18	-	CASSPSQGSLYEQYF	TGTGCCAGCTCACCATCTCAGGGCAGTTTGTACGAGCAGTACTTC
few	TRBJ2-5	TRBV2	-	CASSVARETQYF	TGTGCCAGCAGCGTAGCGAGGGAGACCCAGTACTTC
-	TRBJ1-2	TRBV5-6	TRBD1	CASSLGQGDGYTF	TGTGCCAGCAGCTTAGGACAGGGAGATGGCTACACCTTC
many	TRBJ1-5	TRBV27	-	CASSPMGQPQHF	TGTGCCAGCAGTCCAATGGGTCAGCCCCAGCATTTT
few	TRBJ1-5	TRBV7-9	TRBD1	CASSFDRDSNQPQHF	TGTGCCAGCAGCTTTGACAGGGATAGCAATCAGCCCCAGCATTTT
-	TRBJ1-5	TRBV19	-	CASSIGGNNQPQHF	TGTGCCAGTAGTATCGGGGGAAACAATCAGCCCCAGCATTTT
-	TRBJ1-4	TRBV30	-	CAWSVWEGEKEKLFF	TGTGCCTGGAGTGTATGGGAAGGGGAAAAGGAAAAACTGTTTTTT